These 18 T cell receptor beta chains originate from one sample sequenced in a study of blood T cell repertoires in COVID-19. Clones were read by immunoSEQ multiplex PCR, and TCRdb kept only the in-frame ones, dropping some. In the table there are about 280,000 clones, 88% of which are singletons. The sequencing input was peripheral blood. The receptors stem from a man aged 18 to 35 with active or convalescent COVID-19.

The rearrangement links TRBV2 to TRBJ1-2, with D perhaps TRBD1 (6 bases). V lost 4 bases and J 4 bases, leaving 7 bases between the germline ends. This CDR3 comprises 12 residues. Germline CDR1 reads SNHLY; CDR2 reads FYNNEI. Here the CDR3 reads CASSVQGYGYTF. DNA for the CDR3: TGTGCCAGCAGTGTACAGGGCTATGGCTACACCTTC. The full variable domain, in which reference TRBV2 and TRBJ1-2 provide the parts outside the CDR3, is EPEVTQTPSHQVTQMGQEVILRCVPISNHLYFYWYRQILGQKVEFLVSFYNNEISEKSEIFDDQFSVERPDGSNFTLKIRSTKLEDSAMYFCASSVQGYGYTFGSGTRLTVV.

The chain couples TRBV7-6 to TRBJ2-5, with 10 bases lining up with TRBD1. Per the germline V gene, CDR1 is SGHVS and CDR2 is FNYEAQ. This CDR3 is built from 15 residues. The V and J ends lost 4 bases and 0 bases, in that order; junction bases with no gene match: 2. CDR3 sequence (DNA): TGTGCCAGCAGCTCGGGACAGGGGAACCAAGAGACCCAGTACTTC. Translation: CASSSGQGNQETQYF.

The chain carries TRBV7-9 and TRBJ1-6; perhaps TRBD1 as D (6 bases). CDR1 is SEHNR, CDR2 FQNEAQ, per germline (reference sequence). The CDR3 runs to 15 residues. The V end lost 4 bases, the J end lost 8 bases, and 15 bases lay between the germline ends. The CDR3 protein is CASSSPQGIDSPLHF. The DNA for the CDR3 is TGTGCCAGCAGCTCGCCACAGGGTATTGATTCACCCCTCCACTTT.

The chain recombines TRBV27 with TRBJ1-2; perhaps TRBD1 as D (6 bases). Between the trimmed V and J ends, which lost 6 bases and 5 bases, there was a span of 16 bases. This CDR3 spans 14 amino acids. Germline V gives CDR1 MNHEY, CDR2 SMNVEV (reference sequence). The CDR3 DNA sequence: TGTGCCAGCAGAAGGGGGGGCGATGGGTATGGCTACACCTTC. It specifies CASRRGGDGYGYTF.

Comment on this clone: This sample also contains other DNA sequences that code for the same CDR3. The CDR3 DNA follows: TGTGCCAGCAGTGAACTAGACAGGGTAGATCAGCCCCAGCATTTT. Its protein product is CASSELDRVDQPQHF. The chain uses TRBV2 and TRBJ1-5; 7 nucleotides match TRBD1. Germline V gives CDR1 SNHLY, CDR2 FYNNEI. CDR3 size: 15 residues. V gave up 2 bases and J gave up 5 bases; unmatched junction bases: 6. Using reference TRBV2 and TRBJ1-5 for the parts outside the CDR3, the full variable domain is EPEVTQTPSHQVTQMGQEVILRCVPISNHLYFYWYRQILGQKVEFLVSFYNNEISEKSEIFDDQFSVERPDGSNFTLKIRSTKLEDSAMYFCASSELDRVDQPQHFGDGTRLSIL.

The V and J genes are TRBV6-1 and TRBJ1-3; 7 bases match TRBD1. Per germline, CDR1 MNHNS and CDR2 SASEGT. With V trimmed by 2 bases and J by 4 bases, 5 bases remained unmatched. CDR3 length equals 15 residues. CDR3 coding DNA: TGTGCCAGCAGTGAAAGACAGGGTTACGGAAACACCATATATTTT. It translates to CASSERQGYGNTIYF.

The chain uses TRBV27 and TRBJ2-1; 7 nucleotides align to TRBD2. Losses at the gene ends were 0 bases for V and 7 bases for J; bases not matched to a gene: 9. Germline loops: CDR1 MNHEY, CDR2 SMNVEV (reference sequence). This CDR3 is built from 16 residues. CDR3 sequence: CASSLSKAGMGNEQFF. The CDR3 region has the DNA TGTGCCAGCAGTTTATCTAAAGCGGGGATGGGGAATGAGCAGTTCTTC.

The rearrangement links TRBV5-5 to TRBJ2-2; D not resolved. This CDR3 contains 13 residues. In germline, CDR1 is SGHKS, CDR2 YYEKEE (reference sequence). With 1 base removed from V and 7 bases from J, the gap between germline ends came to 8 bases. The CDR3 DNA sequence: TGTGCCAGCAGCTTGAGTTCGGGCGGGGAGCTGTTTTTT. Protein: CASSLSSGGELFF.

The chain recombines TRBV5-6 with TRBJ1-5, with no clear D. Trimming left V 4 bases short and J 2 bases short, with 16 bases between. CDR3 length: 16 residues. Germline V CDR1 and CDR2: SGHDT, YYEEEE. CDR3 DNA sequence: TGTGCCAGCAGCCCCCCCGGAGATCAGCGCAATCAGCCCCAGCATTTT. It specifies CASSPPGDQRNQPQHF.

V gene TRBV19 combines with J gene TRBJ1-5, with TRBD1 matching over 7 bases. This CDR3 contains 14 residues. J lost 1 base, V lost 6 bases, and 3 bases had no gene match. Germline loops: CDR1 LNHDA, CDR2 SQIVND (reference sequence). DNA for the CDR3: TGTGCCAGTAGGACAGGGTTGAGCAATCAGCCCCAGCATTTT. This translates into CASRTGLSNQPQHF.

The chain employs TRBV9 and TRBJ2-1; a possible D gene is TRBD1 (6 bases). Deletions cut 3 bases from V and 7 bases from J, with 8 bases between. Germline values: CDR1 SGDLS, CDR2 YYNGEE. This CDR3 is built from 12 residues. CDR3 loop: CASSADRNEQFF. The CDR3 DNA follows: TGTGCCAGCAGCGCGGACAGAAATGAGCAGTTCTTC.

This sequence joins TRBV7-2 and TRBJ1-2; D not resolved. The CDR3 spans 13 residues. Germline CDR1 and CDR2: SGHTA and FQGNSA. The V end was cut by 0 bases, the J end by 4 bases, with 6 bases between. CDR3 DNA sequence: TGTGCCAGCAGCTTAGCTGAGGCCTATGGCTACACCTTC. It is translated as CASSLAEAYGYTF.

The J gene is TRBJ2-1, the V gene TRBV13; 7 bases map to TRBD1. Looked up from germline, CDR1 is PRHDT and CDR2 is FYEKMQ (reference sequence). After removal of 0 bases from V and 10 bases from J, the junction contained 6 bases not matched to a gene. The CDR3 is made up of 14 amino acids. The CDR3 is CASSLGQGIREQFF. Here the CDR3 DNA reads TGTGCCAGCAGCTTAGGACAGGGGATCAGGGAGCAGTTCTTC.

The gene calls are TRBV27 and TRBJ1-5; TRBD1 matches at 9 bases. The junction had 9 bases not matched to a gene; V was cut back by 5 bases and J by 7 bases. The germline V gene has CDR1 MNHEY and CDR2 SMNVEV (reference sequence). The CDR3 runs 15 residues. DNA of the CDR3: TGTGCCAGCAGTCCTGGACAGGGGAACAACCAGCCCCAGCATTTT. It yields the protein CASSPGQGNNQPQHF.

V usage is TRBV11-2 and J usage is TRBJ1-4; possibly TRBD1 for D (6 bases). From germline, CDR1 is SGHAT and CDR2 FQNNGV. The V and J ends lost 4 bases and 1 base respectively, with 7 bases between them. CDR3 size: 14 residues. The CDR3, as DNA: TGTGCCAGCAGCTGGGGGCAAACTAATGAAAAACTGTTTTTT. This codes for CASSWGQTNEKLFF.

J is TRBJ1-2 and V is TRBV12-3 or TRBV12-4; maybe TRBD1 (5 bases). The CDR3 runs 12 residues. Trimming took off 5 bases at V and 8 bases at J, with 12 bases between the two ends. The CDR3 sequence is CASSGGLTGYTF. The CDR3 DNA reads TGTGCCAGCAGTGGGGGACTTACCGGCTACACCTTC.

The chain uses TRBV6-5 and TRBJ1-5; D remains unclear. There are 16 residues in the CDR3. Trimming cost V 0 bases and J 3 bases, with 12 bases left between them. The germline gives CDR1 MNHEY, CDR2 SVGAGI. In DNA, the CDR3 is TGTGCCAGCAGTTACTCGATCGCGGGTATCAATCAGCCCCAGCATTTT. Encoded protein: CASSYSIAGINQPQHF.

The chain joins TRBV4-1 to TRBJ1-6; 8 bases are shared with TRBD1. This CDR3 spans 15 amino acids. Germline V lookup: CDR1 MGHRA, CDR2 YSYEKL. Unmatched junction bases numbered 11, after V lost 8 bases and J lost 8 bases. The CDR3 DNA reads TGCGCCAGCCAGCCACCCGGGACAGGAGATTCACCCCTCCACTTT. Encoded protein: CASQPPGTGDSPLHF.